Listed here are 2 T cell receptor beta chains from one sample, sequenced in a study of CD8+ T cells in alopecia areata. As the sequencing template, cDNA was produced by extracting RNA and reverse transcribing it. Assay used: immunoSEQ multiplex PCR; TCRdb lists only in-frame clones, some missing. The sample carries roughly 150,000 clones, about 54% recorded once. The sequencing input was CD4+ T cells sorted from blood. These receptors all come from a human donor in good health.

This clone was seen more than once but under ten times. The chain employs TRBV18 and TRBJ2-6; D gene ambiguous. This CDR3 has 16 residues. CDR1 is KGHSH and CDR2 is LQKENI in the germline V gene. The V end was cut by 6 bases, the J end by 1 base, with 13 bases between. In DNA form, the CDR3 reads TGTGCCAGCTCCCCGGCCGGCCGGTCTGGGGCCAACGTCCTGACTTTC. As protein: CASSPAGRSGANVLTF.

V and J are TRBV19 and TRBJ2-1, with 11 bases identical to TRBD2. The CDR3 is made up of 15 amino acids. In germline, CDR1 is LNHDA, CDR2 SQIVND (reference sequence). V shed 6 bases, J shed 5 bases, and the junction held 6 bases outside the gene matches. The CDR3 sequence is CASRRIAGGDNEQFF. The CDR3 DNA follows: TGTGCCAGTAGGAGAATAGCGGGAGGGGACAATGAGCAGTTCTTC.